The 22 T cell receptor beta chains in this list originate from one sample, sequenced in a study of CD8+ T cells in alopecia areata (dated by TCRdb to the late 2010s). Receptors were amplified or captured by the immunoSEQ multiplex PCR assay. For TCR sequencing, RNA was extracted from every sample and reverse transcribed into cDNA to serve as template. Sourced from immuneACCESS, this table was stored by TCRdb with only in-frame sequences that have V and J called. A share of the clones is absent; for the studies checked, an unresolved V gene accounts for under half, and the remainder has no known explanation. This sample lists about 140,000 clones; 50% to 60% were detected once. 4.8% of the sample rests with the top ten. The material sequenced was CD4+ T cells sorted from blood. The receptors were sampled from a human donor in good health.

The V and J genes are TRBV29-1 and TRBJ2-3; the D is unclear. The CDR3 has 12 residues. Germline assignment: CDR1 SQVTM and CDR2 ANQGSEA. V was shortened by 2 bases and J by 0 bases, with 3 bases between the two germline ends. As DNA, the CDR3 is TGCAGCGTTGAACCGAGCACAGATACGCAGTATTTT. Translation: CSVEPSTDTQYF.

The J gene is TRBJ2-7, the V gene TRBV29-1, with 9 nucleotides matching TRBD1. Germline assignment: CDR1 SQVTM and CDR2 ANQGSEA. This CDR3 is built from 16 residues. V shed 7 bases, J shed 0 bases, and the junction held 13 bases outside the gene matches. CDR3 in DNA: TGCAGCGCGGCCCGGGACAGGGAAAGGGGCTCCTACGAGCAGTACTTC. Amino acid sequence: CSAARDRERGSYEQYF.

The chain uses TRBV5-1 and TRBJ2-7, with 13 nucleotides matching TRBD2. The CDR3 contains 15 residues. The V gene end was trimmed by 4 bases and the J gene end by 2 bases; junction bases not matched to a gene: 3. In germline, CDR1 is SGHRS, CDR2 YFSETQ. CDR3 loop: CASSQGLAGTYEQYF. In DNA, the CDR3 is TGCGCCAGCAGCCAGGGACTAGCGGGGACCTACGAGCAGTACTTC.

This clone was detected only a few times. CDR3: CASSPTGNLYEQYF. CDR3 DNA sequence: TGCGCCAGCAGCCCGACAGGGAATCTGTACGAGCAGTACTTC. The chain links TRBV10-1 to TRBJ2-7, with 7 bases that match TRBD1. The CDR3 loop spans 14 amino acids. V lost 6 bases to trimming and J lost 4 bases; unmatched junction nucleotides: 9. Germline values: CDR1 WNHNN, CDR2 SYGVQD (reference sequence).

This chain links TRBV7-9 with TRBJ2-2, with TRBD1 matching 8 bases. The CDR3 extends over 14 amino acids. Germline CDR1 reads SEHNR; CDR2 reads FQNEAQ (reference sequence). V trimming: 9 bases; J trimming: 1 base; junction bases outside the gene matches: 4. The CDR3 region has the DNA TGTGCCAGAACTGGGACAGGGAACACCGGGGAGCTGTTTTTT. This codes for CARTGTGNTGELFF.

The genes are TRBV6-5 and TRBJ2-6; perhaps D is TRBD1 or TRBD2 (5 bases each). The CDR3 loop spans 16 amino acids. CDR1 is MNHEY, CDR2 SVGAGI, per germline. V was pared by 3 bases and J by 1 base, with 10 bases between. The CDR3 sequence: CASSYRGGSGANVLTF. The DNA for the CDR3 is TGTGCCAGCAGTTATCGGGGCGGGTCTGGGGCCAACGTCCTGACTTTC.

V and J are TRBV30 and TRBJ2-1; 9 bases are shared with TRBD2. This CDR3 has 14 residues. The junction had 9 bases not matched to a gene; V was cut back by 7 bases and J by 5 bases. Germline CDR1 is GTSNPN and CDR2 is SVGIG (reference sequence). The CDR3 loop reads CAYQRLAEDNEQFF. The DNA for the CDR3 is TGTGCCTACCAAAGACTAGCGGAGGACAATGAGCAGTTCTTC.

This clone was seen more than once but under ten times. The chain links TRBV27 to TRBJ2-3, with a tentative D call TRBD2 (6 bases). Germline assignment: CDR1 MNHEY and CDR2 SMNVEV (reference sequence). Trimming left V 5 bases short and J 2 bases short, with 14 bases between. The CDR3 has 15 residues. Written as DNA, the CDR3 is TGTGCCAGCAGTCCGGGACTTACATTCACAGATACGCAGTATTTT. This codes for CASSPGLTFTDTQYF.

The chain uses TRBV5-4 and TRBJ2-6; TRBD1 matches 7 bases. The CDR3 extends over 15 amino acids. V lost 5 bases and J lost 4; bases outside the gene matches: 6. CDR1 and CDR2 (germline): SGHNT, YYREEE (reference sequence). The CDR3 is CASRAQGDGANVLTF. CDR3 coding DNA: TGTGCCAGCAGGGCTCAGGGGGACGGGGCCAACGTCCTGACTTTC.

V and J are TRBV18 and TRBJ2-5; D gene unclear. This CDR3 has 14 amino acids. Trimming left V 2 bases short and J 5 bases short, with 12 bases between. The germline V gene encodes CDR1 KGHSH and CDR2 LQKENI. CDR3 residues: CASSPFPSVETQYF. CDR3 sequence (DNA): TGTGCCAGCTCACCATTCCCATCGGTGGAGACCCAGTACTTC. The complete variable domain, with remaining parts taken from reference TRBV18 and TRBJ2-5, reads NAGVMQNPRHLVRRRGQEARLRCSPMKGHSHVYWYRQLPEEGLKFMVYLQKENIIDESGMPKERFSAEFPKEGPSILRIQQVVRGDSAAYFCASSPFPSVETQYFGPGTRLLVL.

The genes are TRBV15 and TRBJ2-6; 11 bases match TRBD1. The CDR3 contains 17 residues. From germline, CDR1 is LNHNV and CDR2 YYDKDF (reference sequence). Trimming took 5 bases from V and 2 from J; bases not matched to a gene: 5. CDR3 region: CATSLGQGAPGANVLTF. The CDR3 coding sequence is TGTGCCACCAGCCTCGGACAGGGGGCTCCTGGGGCCAACGTCCTGACTTTC.

J is TRBJ1-5 and V is TRBV6-5; a possible D gene is TRBD1 (5 bases). Trimming took off 2 bases at V and 0 bases at J, with 8 bases between the two ends. CDR1 is MNHEY and CDR2 is SVGAGI in the germline V gene. This CDR3 contains 15 residues. CDR3 in DNA: TGTGCCAGCAGTTACGGGACCGGTAGCAATCAGCCCCAGCATTTT. This encodes CASSYGTGSNQPQHF.

This clone has more than one count but fewer than ten. The chain links TRBV4-1 to TRBJ2-5, with D unresolved. Trimming took 2 bases from V and 7 from J, leaving 8 bases between them. The CDR3 totals 12 residues. Germline V gene lookup returns CDR1 MGHRA and CDR2 YSYEKL. The CDR3 DNA sequence: TGCGCCAGCAGCCAACTAGGCCGGACCCAGTACTTC. Translating gives CASSQLGRTQYF.

This clone was found once. The rearrangement uses TRBV6-5 and TRBJ2-1; 10 bases align to TRBD1. CDR3 size: 15 residues. J gave up 4 bases and V 6 bases, and 6 bases lay outside the gene matches. Germline CDR1 reads MNHEY; CDR2 reads SVGAGI. The CDR3 region has the DNA TGTGCCAGCAGCCTGGACAGGGGGAGATACAATGAGCAGTTCTTC. The encoded protein is CASSLDRGRYNEQFF.

This chain's CDR3 is CASSLPRRSGPNNEQFF. The CDR3 DNA is TGTGCCAGCAGCTTGCCGCGCCGGAGCGGCCCCAACAATGAGCAGTTCTTC. This chain links TRBV7-2 with TRBJ2-1; D may be TRBD2 (5 bases). V gave up 3 bases and J gave up 5 bases, with 20 bases separating them. This CDR3 is 17 amino acids long. CDR1 SGHTA and CDR2 FQGNSA come from the germline V gene. Drawing the rest from reference TRBV7-2 and TRBJ2-1, the complete variable domain is GAGVSQSPSNKVTEKGKDVELRCDPISGHTALYWYRQSLGQGLEFLIYFQGNSAPDKSGLPSDRFSAERTGGSVSTLTIQRTQQEDSAVYLCASSLPRRSGPNNEQFFGPGTRLTVL.

This clone has only a few counts. The chain couples TRBV18 to TRBJ1-1, with D perhaps TRBD1 (5 bases). Germline V gene sequence: CDR1 KGHSH, CDR2 LQKENI. The V and J ends lost 4 bases and 6 bases respectively, with 12 bases between them. CDR3 size: 13 residues. Written as DNA, the CDR3 is TGTGCCAGCTCACAGCAGGGTGACGCTGAAGCTTTCTTT. Translation: CASSQQGDAEAFF. Variable domain in full (rest from reference TRBV18 and TRBJ1-1): NAGVMQNPRHLVRRRGQEARLRCSPMKGHSHVYWYRQLPEEGLKFMVYLQKENIIDESGMPKERFSAEFPKEGPSILRIQQVVRGDSAAYFCASSQQGDAEAFFGQGTRLTVV.

The rearrangement joins TRBV30 to TRBJ1-5, with D unresolved. Trimming removed 0 bases at V and 4 bases at J, with 10 bases between. In germline, CDR1 is GTSNPN, CDR2 SVGIG (reference sequence). CDR3 length: 14 amino acids. CDR3 nucleotides: TGTGCCTGGAGTGTACCCCCCAGGAATCAGCCCCAGCATTTT. Residues: CAWSVPPRNQPQHF.

DNA of the CDR3: TGTGCCAGCAGTTACCAGTCAAAGCAGTTCTTC. Residues: CASSYQSKQFF. The chain has TRBV6-5 and TRBJ2-1; no clear D. Germline CDR1 and CDR2: MNHEY and SVGAGI. The V end lost 2 bases, the J end lost 11 bases, and 7 bases lay between the germline ends. The CDR3 totals 11 residues.

The chain links TRBV5-4 to TRBJ2-7; TRBD1 agrees at 9 bases. Germline V gene lookup returns CDR1 SGHNT and CDR2 YYREEE (reference sequence). The CDR3 has 14 amino acids. J lost 4 bases, V lost 4 bases, and 6 bases had no gene match. The CDR3 sequence is CASSLGQGKYEQYF. CDR3 nucleotide sequence: TGTGCCAGCAGCCTGGGACAGGGAAAGTACGAGCAGTACTTC.

V gene TRBV2 combines with J gene TRBJ2-3; D unclear. In germline, CDR1 is SNHLY, CDR2 FYNNEI. The CDR3 extends over 12 amino acids. With 7 bases removed from V and 9 bases from J, the gap between germline ends came to 14 bases. This CDR3 reads CASKDPLGTQYF. The CDR3 nucleotides read TGTGCCAGCAAGGACCCCCTGGGGACGCAGTATTTT.

V and J are TRBV30 and TRBJ2-1; the D gene is possibly TRBD2 (5 bases). The CDR3 consists of 13 residues. V lost 8 bases and J lost 7, with 18 bases in between. Germline-derived CDR1 and CDR2 are GTSNPN and SVGIG (reference sequence). The DNA for the CDR3 is TGTGCCAGAGGACTGAAATTGAGGAATGAGCAGTTCTTC. Protein product: CARGLKLRNEQFF.

The V and J genes are TRBV18 and TRBJ2-5; no clear D gene. Germline CDR1 KGHSH, CDR2 LQKENI. CDR3 length: 14 residues. Deletions cut 3 bases from V and 0 bases from J, with 8 bases between. Written as DNA, the CDR3 is TGTGCCAGCTCACCGGTAACCCACCAAGAGACCCAGTACTTC. This encodes CASSPVTHQETQYF.